The 14 T cell receptor beta chains below come from one sample, sequenced in a study of T-cell reconstitution after alpha-beta-depleted transplantation in children. Unique molecular identifiers were incorporated when the TCRbeta library was constructed. Each CDR3 protein is one row after TCRdb ran MiXCR on the PCR reads. Of around 530,000 distinct CDR3 sequences listed, approximately 32% are singletons. The material was PBMCs from the stem cell graft donor, obtained from the stem cell graft. All receptors derive from a human donor who donated a stem cell graft to a child with aplastic anemia.

This clonotype was observed a handful of times. The V and J genes are TRBV9 and TRBJ1-1; D perhaps matches TRBD1 (6 bases). CDR3 length: 15 residues. Trimming stripped 0 bases from V and 4 bases from J, with 13 bases between. Germline V gene sequence: CDR1 SGDLS, CDR2 YYNGEE. The CDR3 bases are TGTGCCAGCAGCGTAGTAGCGGGGGCGCGCACTGAAGCTTTCTTT. Encoded protein: CASSVVAGARTEAFF.

This clonotype came up a few times. The chain uses TRBV5-1 and TRBJ1-2; D is unclear. In germline, CDR1 is SGHRS, CDR2 YFSETQ. V gave up 4 bases and J gave up 5 bases, with 18 bases separating them. This CDR3 is built from 15 residues. The CDR3, as DNA: TGCGCCAGCAGCGAGAAGGGCACCCAACATTATGGCTACACCTTC. It translates to CASSEKGTQHYGYTF.

This clonotype was observed once. V and J are TRBV20-1 and TRBJ2-3; 13 bases are shared with TRBD2. Germline loops: CDR1 DFQATT, CDR2 SNEGSKA (reference sequence). Trimming took 5 bases from V and 0 from J; bases not matched to a gene: 5. The CDR3 is 16 amino acids. The CDR3 protein is CSALTGLAGSTDTQYF. In DNA, the CDR3 is TGCAGTGCTCTTACGGGACTAGCGGGAAGCACAGATACGCAGTATTTT.

V is TRBV7-2 and J is TRBJ1-6, with TRBD1 matching 7 bases. The CDR3 covers 15 residues. Germline-derived CDR1 and CDR2 are SGHTA and FQGNSA. Trimming took 4 bases from V and 3 from J; bases not matched to a gene: 3. The CDR3 reads CASSSDRLYNSPLHF. The DNA of the CDR3 is TGTGCCAGCAGCTCGGACAGGCTCTATAATTCACCCCTCCACTTT.

The V call is TRBV23-1, the J call TRBJ2-1, with TRBD2 as a possible D gene (6 bases). TRBV23-1 is flagged as an ORF with uncertain function. V lost 1 base and J lost 0, with 13 bases in between. The CDR3 loop spans 17 amino acids. The CDR3 bases are TGCGCCAGCAGTCAATTGGGACTGCCGAGCTCCTACAATGAGCAGTTCTTC. Translation: CASSQLGLPSSYNEQFF.

This clonotype was seen only a few times. V gene TRBV5-4 combines with J gene TRBJ1-4, with a tentative D call TRBD1 (5 bases). V dropped 1 base and J dropped 3 bases, with 10 bases sitting between them. The germline V gene has CDR1 SGHNT and CDR2 YYREEE (reference sequence). The CDR3 is 15 amino acids. Written as DNA, the CDR3 is TGTGCCAGCAGCTTGTCGACAGCGTCTAATGAAAAACTGTTTTTT. This gives the protein CASSLSTASNEKLFF.

The CDR3 nucleotides are TGTGCCAGCAGTCTCCGTAGGGGTGGGAACACTGAAGCTTTCTTT. Its translation: CASSLRRGGNTEAFF. This chain links TRBV12-3 or TRBV12-4 with TRBJ1-1; possibly TRBD1 for D (5 bases). The CDR3 consists of 15 residues. V lost 5 bases and J lost 1, with 14 bases in between.

This clonotype was seen more than once but under ten times. The CDR3 protein is CASSPTDRVDTQYF. CDR3 nucleotide sequence: TGTGCCAGCTCACCTACGGACAGGGTGGATACGCAGTATTTT. The rearrangement links TRBV18 to TRBJ2-3, with 8 bases that match TRBD1. V gave up 3 bases and J gave up 6 bases; unmatched junction bases: 5. CDR1 is KGHSH and CDR2 is LQKENI in the germline V gene. The CDR3 has 14 amino acids.

The sample holds a few counts of this clonotype. The V and J genes are TRBV7-3 and TRBJ2-7, with D unclear. V was clipped by 1 base and J by 6 bases, with 16 bases between them. CDR1 is SGHTA, CDR2 FQGTGA, per germline. The CDR3 has 15 amino acids. The CDR3 DNA sequence: TGTGCCAGCAGCTTAAGGGGTAGGGATCGCTCCGAGCAGTACTTC. This sequence encodes CASSLRGRDRSEQYF.

This clonotype has just a few counts. The chain joins TRBV12-2 to TRBJ2-1; TRBD1 was called by the table and not checked on the DNA. TRBV12-2 has pseudogene status. The length of the CDR3 is 16 residues. CDR3 coding DNA: TGTGCAAGTCGCAGGCTGGGGACAGGGGGCAACAATGAGCAGTTCTTC. The encoded protein is CASRRLGTGGNNEQFF.

This clonotype appeared a few times. The chain links TRBV20-1 to TRBJ2-5; 7 bases match TRBD2. CDR3 length: 12 amino acids. After removal of 5 bases from V and 9 bases from J, the junction contained 9 bases not matched to a gene. Per germline, CDR1 DFQATT and CDR2 SNEGSKA (reference sequence). CDR3: CSALAGKAPQYF. Here the CDR3 DNA reads TGCAGTGCTTTAGCGGGCAAAGCTCCCCAGTACTTC.

V gene TRBV7-2 combines with J gene TRBJ2-5; no reliable D call. V lost 2 bases, J lost 4 bases, and 14 bases lay in between. The V gene's germline CDR1 is SGHTA and CDR2 FQGNSA. The CDR3 has 15 amino acids. CDR3 bases: TGTGCCAGCAGCTTACCACTTGTGTTCCCAGAGACCCAGTACTTC. Translated: CASSLPLVFPETQYF. Combining the CDR3 with reference TRBV7-2 and TRBJ2-5 gives the whole variable domain GAGVSQSPSNKVTEKGKDVELRCDPISGHTALYWYRQSLGQGLEFLIYFQGNSAPDKSGLPSDRFSAERTGGSVSTLTIQRTQQEDSAVYLCASSLPLVFPETQYFGPGTRLLVL.

The genes are TRBV7-3 and TRBJ2-4; TRBD1 matches 7 bases. The CDR3 runs to 15 residues. Germline CDR1 reads SGHTA; CDR2 reads FQGTGA. V lost 5 bases, J lost 7 bases, and 11 bases stayed unmatched. The CDR3 sequence: CASSPGQPPDNIQYF. In DNA, the CDR3 is TGTGCCAGCAGCCCGGGACAGCCACCAGACAACATTCAGTACTTC.

There are a few counts of this clonotype. V and J are TRBV12-3 or TRBV12-4 and TRBJ2-7; D ambiguous. Trimming took off 1 base at V and 3 bases at J, with 19 bases between the two ends. The CDR3 loop spans 17 amino acids. CDR3 nucleotide sequence: TGTGCCAGCAGTTTAGGAGGAAGGGCTCCAACCTACTACGAGCAGTACTTC. It is translated as CASSLGGRAPTYYEQYF.